This paragraph covers one T cell receptor (beta chain) sequence. The sample is drawn from a study of early T cells in non-severe SARS-CoV-2 infection. The CDR3 spans 16 residues. The germline V gene has CDR1 MNHEY and CDR2 SVGEGT. V lost 7 bases to trimming and J lost 1 base; unmatched junction nucleotides: 8. TCRdb ran MiXCR on the 5' RACE reads and lists one entry per CDR3 protein. The table has 59,000 or so distinct CDR3 sequences, over 10% seen once. This sequence was found in an adult who was a healthcare worker with PCR-confirmed SARS-CoV-2 infection or an uninfected control (not recorded which). The rearrangement links TRBV6-2 or TRBV6-3 to TRBJ2-2; 8 positions match TRBD1. The sample in question was whole blood, obtained at baseline. The CDR3 DNA follows: TGTGCCAGCACCTCCCCGGGGACAGGGAACACCGGGGAGCTGTTTTTT. Translation gives CASTSPGTGNTGELFF.